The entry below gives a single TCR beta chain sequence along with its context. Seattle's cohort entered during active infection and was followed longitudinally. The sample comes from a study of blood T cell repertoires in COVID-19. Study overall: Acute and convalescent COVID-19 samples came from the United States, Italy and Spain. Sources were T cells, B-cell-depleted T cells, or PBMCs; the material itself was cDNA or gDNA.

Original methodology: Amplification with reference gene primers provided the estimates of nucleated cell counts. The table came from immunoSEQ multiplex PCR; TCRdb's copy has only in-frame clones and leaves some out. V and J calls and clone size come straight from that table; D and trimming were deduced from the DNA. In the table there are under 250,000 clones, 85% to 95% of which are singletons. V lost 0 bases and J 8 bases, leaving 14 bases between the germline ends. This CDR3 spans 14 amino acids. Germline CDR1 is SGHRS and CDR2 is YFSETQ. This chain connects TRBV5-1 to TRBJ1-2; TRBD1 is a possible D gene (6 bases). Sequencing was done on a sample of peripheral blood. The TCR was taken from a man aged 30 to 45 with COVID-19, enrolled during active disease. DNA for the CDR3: TGCGCCAGCAGCTTGGGGACAGCGTCGGAGGGCTACACCTTC. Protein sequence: CASSLGTASEGYTF.